This entry describes one TCR beta chain. These data originate in a study of T cell changes during pregnancy in multiple sclerosis. Assay used: immunoSEQ multiplex PCR; TCRdb lists only in-frame clones, some missing. The sample shows about 93,000 clones, over 80% of them seen only once. The germline gives CDR1 SGHAT, CDR2 FQNNGV. The CDR3 runs 18 residues. Unmatched junction bases numbered 10, after V lost 1 base and J lost 6 bases. This TCR was sampled from a female donor with multiple sclerosis, enrolled in a pregnancy study. The input for sequencing was peripheral blood, taken after pregnancy. This chain connects TRBV11-2 to TRBJ2-2; 11 bases agree with TRBD1. In DNA form, the CDR3 reads TGTGCCAGCAGCTTAGTCATGGCGTGGGACAGGGGGGCCGGGGAGCTGTTTTTT. It translates to CASSLVMAWDRGAGELFF.